The 30 T cell receptor beta chains below were found in one sample sequenced in a study of CD8 T cells in ankylosing spondylitis. TCRdb redid the calling of the 5' RACE reads with MiXCR, one entry per CDR3 protein. The sample lists 800,000 to 900,000 distinct CDR3 sequences; roughly 12% were seen once. These receptors lack a known antigen. Overall study results and limits: One TCR beta motif, made up of under ten highly homologous variants, appeared characteristic of ankylosing spondylitis blood.

Material: blood, either unsorted or a sorted T cell fraction (not recorded which). The receptor source for this set is a male donor with ankylosing spondylitis.

This clonotype showed up many times. This chain joins TRBV29-1 and TRBJ2-5; TRBD2 matches at 7 bases. Germline V CDR1 and CDR2: SQVTM, ANQGSEA. J gave up 4 bases and V 7 bases, and 6 bases lay outside the gene matches. The CDR3 is 12 residues long. In nucleotides, the CDR3 is TGCAGCGGCCGGAGCGGGACAGAGACCCAGTACTTC. Its translation: CSGRSGTETQYF. Full variable domain (rest looked up from reference TRBV29-1 and TRBJ2-5): SAVISQKPSRDICQRGTSLTIQCQVDSQVTMMFWYRQQPGQSLTLIATANQGSEATYESGFVIDKFPISRPNLTFSTLTVSNMSPEDSSIYLCSGRSGTETQYFGPGTRLLVL.

The CDR3 region has the DNA TGTGCCAGCAGACTAGCGCTCGCCCTCGCCGATGAGCAGTTCTTC. Its translation: CASRLALALADEQFF. The V and J genes are TRBV27 and TRBJ2-1; the match to TRBD2 covers 7 bases. Trimming cost V 6 bases and J 8 bases; bases outside gene matches: 13. The length of the CDR3 is 15 residues. Per the germline V gene, CDR1 is MNHEY and CDR2 is SMNVEV (reference sequence).

The V gene is TRBV30, the J gene TRBJ1-5, with D possibly TRBD1 on 6 matching bases. The CDR3 length is 12 residues. Trimming cost V 5 bases and J 3 bases, with 8 bases left between them. Looked up from germline, CDR1 is GTSNPN and CDR2 is SVGIG (reference sequence). The chain's CDR3 is CAWGQYNQPQHF. CDR3 coding DNA: TGTGCCTGGGGACAGTACAATCAGCCCCAGCATTTT.

The chain couples TRBV12-5 to TRBJ1-2, with TRBD1 as a possible D gene (6 bases). Trimming took off 4 bases at V and 8 bases at J, with 17 bases between the two ends. From germline, CDR1 is LGHNT and CDR2 FRNRAP. There are 14 residues in the CDR3. The CDR3 sequence is CASGSPGATGGYTF. The CDR3 DNA reads TGTGCTAGTGGTTCCCCGGGGGCGACTGGCGGCTACACCTTC.

The chain uses TRBV10-1 and TRBJ2-3; 10 positions agree with TRBD2. After removal of 6 bases from V and 0 bases from J, the junction contained 6 bases not matched to a gene. The CDR3 extends over 16 amino acids. Germline CDR1 is WNHNN and CDR2 is SYGVQD (reference sequence). As DNA, the CDR3 is TGCGCCAGCAGCCGGACGACTAGCGGGAGCACAGATACGCAGTATTTT. Translation gives CASSRTTSGSTDTQYF.

This chain joins TRBV20-1 and TRBJ2-3; D possibly corresponds to TRBD2 (5 bases). Trimming removed 1 base from V and 2 bases from J, with 10 bases in between. The CDR3 spans 14 residues. Germline loops: CDR1 DFQATT, CDR2 SNEGSKA (reference sequence). The CDR3 coding sequence is TGCAGTGCTAGAGTCTCCGGGGTCACAGATACGCAGTATTTT. Its protein is CSARVSGVTDTQYF.

The chain uses TRBV7-2 and TRBJ2-7; maybe TRBD2 (5 bases). The CDR3 contains 15 residues. V lost 5 bases and J lost 3, with 17 bases in between. Per the germline V gene, CDR1 is SGHTA and CDR2 is FQGNSA. The chain's CDR3 is CASSPRGRFLYEQYF. CDR3 nucleotides: TGTGCCAGCAGCCCCCGGGGAAGGTTCCTCTACGAGCAGTACTTC.

This clonotype came up a few times. The CDR3 protein is CASSIQGLDNEQFF. CDR3 DNA sequence: TGTGCCAGTAGTATCCAGGGGTTGGACAATGAGCAGTTCTTC. This sequence joins TRBV19 and TRBJ2-1, with a weak D call TRBD1 (6 bases). Germline loops: CDR1 LNHDA, CDR2 SQIVND (reference sequence). This CDR3 comprises 14 residues. Trimming stripped 3 bases from V and 5 bases from J, with 11 bases between.

This clonotype was observed a few times. The chain recombines TRBV20-1 with TRBJ2-4; D not resolved. Trimming shortened V by 5 bases and J by 0 bases, and 8 bases separated the two germline ends. Germline CDR1 and CDR2: DFQATT and SNEGSKA (reference sequence). The CDR3 has 13 residues. The CDR3 loop is CSAAVLAKNIQYF. Here the CDR3 DNA reads TGCAGTGCTGCCGTCTTAGCCAAAAACATTCAGTACTTC.

This clonotype was counted many times. The chain combines TRBV10-3 with TRBJ1-3; D gene unclear. Trimming took 0 bases from V and 8 from J, leaving 5 bases between them. Germline assignment: CDR1 ENHRY and CDR2 SYGVKD. The CDR3 covers 12 residues. CDR3 amino acids: CAISESVDTIYF. In nucleotides, the CDR3 is TGTGCCATCAGTGAGTCAGTCGACACCATATATTTT.

The V call is TRBV5-1, the J call TRBJ2-7; D is possibly TRBD1 (6 bases). CDR1 is SGHRS and CDR2 is YFSETQ in the germline V gene. Trimming took 0 bases from V and 4 from J, leaving 14 bases between them. The CDR3 loop spans 15 amino acids. Here the CDR3 reads CASSLAPDSLYEQYF. CDR3 DNA sequence: TGCGCCAGCAGCTTGGCCCCGGACAGCCTTTACGAGCAGTACTTC. Full variable domain (rest looked up from reference TRBV5-1 and TRBJ2-7): KAGVTQTPRYLIKTRGQQVTLSCSPISGHRSVSWYQQTPGQGLQFLFEYFSETQRNKGNFPGRFSGRQFSNSRSEMNVSTLELGDSALYLCASSLAPDSLYEQYFGPGTRLTVT.

This clonotype was seen a handful of times. The rearrangement links TRBV5-1 to TRBJ1-1; TRBD1 is a possible D gene (5 bases). Germline V CDR1 and CDR2: SGHRS, YFSETQ. V lost 5 bases and J lost 4, with 15 bases in between. The CDR3 has 14 amino acids. CDR3 bases: TGCGCCAGCAGGGCTACGGGGACGGGCACTGAAGCTTTCTTT. Its translation is CASRATGTGTEAFF.

This clonotype was detected many times. The rearrangement links TRBV28 to TRBJ1-2, with 11 bases aligning to TRBD1. J was trimmed by 5 bases and V by 6 bases; bases with no gene match: 11. Germline V gene sequence: CDR1 MDHEN, CDR2 SYDVKM. The CDR3 sequence is 16 residues long. In nucleotides, the CDR3 is TGTGCCAGCAGCCCAACTCCCGGGACAGGGGGGTATGGCTACACCTTC. It encodes CASSPTPGTGGYGYTF.

This clonotype was counted ten times or more. The CDR3: CASSQRYGQFF. The CDR3 nucleotides read TGTGCCAGCAGCCAACGATATGGGCAGTTCTTC. J is TRBJ2-1 and V is TRBV4-2; D is unresolved. Trimming left V 2 bases short and J 12 bases short, with 8 bases between. The CDR3 totals 11 residues. Germline V gene data show CDR1 as LGHNA and CDR2 as YNFKEQ.

The rearrangement uses TRBV20-1 and TRBJ2-5; D unclear. The CDR3 runs 15 residues. The V gene's germline CDR1 is DFQATT and CDR2 SNEGSKA (reference sequence). V lost 0 bases and J 0 bases, leaving 11 bases between the germline ends. The CDR3 DNA reads as TGCAGTGCTAGAGATTTGTCAAGGTACCAAGAGACCCAGTACTTC. This gives the protein CSARDLSRYQETQYF.

V is TRBV10-2 and J is TRBJ2-5, with D possibly being TRBD1 or TRBD2 (6 bases each). CDR1 and CDR2 from the germline V gene are WSHSY and SAAADI. Trimming cost V 7 bases and J 2 bases, with 17 bases left between them. CDR3 length equals 15 residues. This chain's CDR3 is CASTQMGGGQETQYF. As DNA, the CDR3 is TGCGCCAGCACCCAGATGGGGGGCGGTCAAGAGACCCAGTACTTC.

This chain links TRBV28 with TRBJ2-1; no clear D gene. CDR1 is MDHEN and CDR2 is SYDVKM in the germline V gene. The length of the CDR3 is 15 residues. V was pared by 4 bases and J by 0 bases, with 10 bases between. This chain's CDR3 is CASSSSRSSYNEQFF. As DNA, the CDR3 is TGTGCCAGCAGTTCCTCGCGGAGCTCCTACAATGAGCAGTTCTTC.

In its sample, this clonotype was seen a few times. The CDR3 sequence: CASSEAGQESQPQHF. CDR3 nucleotide sequence: TGTGCCAGCAGTGAAGCGGGACAGGAAAGTCAGCCCCAGCATTTT. J is TRBJ1-5 and V is TRBV6-1; 8 nucleotides line up with TRBD1. Trimming cost V 0 bases and J 6 bases; bases outside gene matches: 4. Germline values: CDR1 MNHNS, CDR2 SASEGT. The CDR3 has 15 residues.

The V call is TRBV12-3 or TRBV12-4, the J call TRBJ1-5, with no clear D. The length of the CDR3 is 14 residues. The V gene lost 3 bases and the J gene lost 1 base, with 7 bases spanning the gap. The DNA for the CDR3 is TGTGCCAGCAGTTTTACGGTCAGCAATCAGCCCCAGCATTTT. Translated, it gives CASSFTVSNQPQHF.

This chain connects TRBV7-9 to TRBJ2-1; possibly TRBD2 for D (5 bases). The CDR3 spans 15 residues. Trimming removed 5 bases from V and 5 bases from J, with 16 bases in between. The germline V gene has CDR1 SEHNR and CDR2 FQNEAQ (reference sequence). The CDR3 coding sequence is TGTGCCAGCAGCCGCCGGCCCGGAGGAAACAATGAGCAGTTCTTC. This translates into CASSRRPGGNNEQFF.

The chain is built from TRBV6-1 and TRBJ2-1, with 10 bases lining up with TRBD2. V lost 7 bases, J lost 7 bases, and 7 bases stayed unmatched. The CDR3 is 14 amino acids. Germline lookup yields CDR1 MNHNS and CDR2 SASEGT. In DNA form, the CDR3 reads TGTGCCAGCATGGCAGCGGGAGGGCCAAATGAGCAGTTCTTC. Its translation: CASMAAGGPNEQFF.

This clonotype has a count of ten or more. The chain couples TRBV5-1 to TRBJ2-5; 10 bases align to TRBD1. Germline loops: CDR1 SGHRS, CDR2 YFSETQ. V trimming: 4 bases; J trimming: 5 bases; junction bases outside the gene matches: 5. The CDR3 covers 14 residues. CDR3 amino acids: CASSRGQGEETQYF. CDR3 nucleotides: TGCGCCAGCAGCAGAGGACAGGGGGAGGAGACCCAGTACTTC.

The sample holds many counts of this clonotype. This chain uses TRBV7-3 with TRBJ1-2; D perhaps matches TRBD1 (5 bases). Trimming left V 5 bases short and J 4 bases short, with 11 bases between. Looked up from germline, CDR1 is SGHTA and CDR2 is FQGTGA. The CDR3 spans 13 residues. The CDR3 region has the DNA TGTGCCAGCAGCCCCGATGGGACCTATGGCTACACCTTC. Amino acids: CASSPDGTYGYTF.

This clonotype occurred a few times. V and J are TRBV5-5 and TRBJ2-3; 10 nucleotides match TRBD2. The V gene's germline CDR1 is SGHKS and CDR2 YYEKEE (reference sequence). Germline trimming cut 0 bases from V and 5 bases from J; bases unmatched to any gene: 9. The CDR3 covers 17 residues. Written as DNA, the CDR3 is TGTGCCAGCAGCTTGGGCCCTAGCGGGGGAAGGATAGATACGCAGTATTTT. As protein: CASSLGPSGGRIDTQYF.

There are many counts of this clonotype. CDR3 sequence reads: CASRVVTEAFF. DNA of the CDR3: TGTGCCAGCCGGGTAGTCACTGAAGCTTTCTTT. This chain uses TRBV12-3 or TRBV12-4 with TRBJ1-1; no definite D call. CDR3 size: 11 residues. Trimming removed 8 bases at V and 4 bases at J, with 8 bases between.

This clonotype was seen a few times. The V gene is TRBV6-5, the J gene TRBJ2-7; 8 bases align to TRBD1. In germline, CDR1 is MNHEY, CDR2 SVGAGI. The CDR3 loop spans 14 amino acids. With V trimmed by 2 bases and J by 2 bases, 2 bases remained unmatched. This CDR3 is CASSYRTGPYEQYF. In DNA form, the CDR3 reads TGTGCCAGCAGTTACCGGACAGGGCCCTACGAGCAGTACTTC.

This clonotype was picked up a small number of times. This chain connects TRBV5-1 to TRBJ1-1; D gene uncertain. This CDR3 contains 14 residues. The V gene's germline CDR1 is SGHRS and CDR2 YFSETQ. V lost 1 base and J 1 base, leaving 8 bases between the germline ends. The CDR3 DNA sequence: TGCGCCAGCAGCTTGAACAGCGCGAACACTGAAGCTTTCTTT. Translated: CASSLNSANTEAFF. The full variable domain, in which reference TRBV5-1 and TRBJ1-1 provide the parts outside the CDR3, is KAGVTQTPRYLIKTRGQQVTLSCSPISGHRSVSWYQQTPGQGLQFLFEYFSETQRNKGNFPGRFSGRQFSNSRSEMNVSTLELGDSALYLCASSLNSANTEAFFGQGTRLTVV.

A few counts support this clonotype. The chain carries TRBV5-1 and TRBJ2-1, with D perhaps TRBD1 (5 bases). Trimming removed 4 bases at V and 9 bases at J, with 8 bases between. The CDR3 runs to 11 residues. Looked up from germline, CDR1 is SGHRS and CDR2 is YFSETQ. This chain's CDR3 is CASSVDSEQFF. In DNA, the CDR3 is TGCGCCAGCAGCGTTGACAGTGAGCAGTTCTTC. The full variable domain, rest sourced from reference TRBV5-1 and TRBJ2-1, is KAGVTQTPRYLIKTRGQQVTLSCSPISGHRSVSWYQQTPGQGLQFLFEYFSETQRNKGNFPGRFSGRQFSNSRSEMNVSTLELGDSALYLCASSVDSEQFFGPGTRLTVL.

This clonotype was detected ten times or more. This chain joins TRBV25-1 and TRBJ1-3; tentative D call: TRBD1 (5 bases). The CDR3 is made up of 14 amino acids. Germline assignment: CDR1 MGHDK and CDR2 SYGVNS. V was pared by 4 bases and J by 6 bases, with 13 bases between. CDR3 region: CASSGTGGLNTIYF. The CDR3 DNA sequence: TGTGCCAGCAGTGGAACAGGCGGCCTAAACACCATATATTTT.

In this sample, this clonotype turned up many times. The rearrangement links TRBV7-9 to TRBJ1-5, with D uncertain. Germline loops: CDR1 SEHNR, CDR2 FQNEAQ (reference sequence). The CDR3 sequence is 12 residues long. With 6 bases removed from V and 4 bases from J, the gap between germline ends came to 7 bases. CDR3 sequence reads: CASSLLNQPQHF. The CDR3 DNA is TGTGCCAGCAGTTTACTTAATCAGCCCCAGCATTTT.